This T cell receptor (beta chain) was retrieved from a study of cytomegalovirus exposure and HLA in healthy donors. Looking at the study overall: In a previous analysis, more than 90 million unique TCR beta sequences were found from some 180 million T cells. Findings and caveats of the study: Altogether, 164 TCR beta chains were recorded as cytomegalovirus-associated.

CDR1 is SGHRS and CDR2 is YFSETQ in the germline V gene. The CDR3 is made up of 15 amino acids. The donors gave bone marrow, and they were healthy. Points on this clone: Antigen unknown. An end of the junction differs from the germline gene, which may be a read error.

The PCR contained 60 Vbeta and 13 Jbeta primers. TCRdb's table, derived via immunoSEQ multiplex PCR, lists solely in-frame clones and lacks some. The sample consists of tens of thousands of clones, 60% to 80% of them appearing once. The V gene is TRBV5-1, the J gene TRBJ1-1; TRBD1 aligns across 7 bases. The sequenced sample consisted of PBMCs. This TCR was recovered from a woman in her twenties or thirties in good health and CMV-seronegative. The CDR3 nucleotides read TGCGCCAGCAGCTTGGCACAGGGGCTGGGTACTGGAGCTTTCTTT. Translation gives CASSLAQGLGTGAFF.